This T cell receptor (beta chain) was identified in a study of blood T cells in healthy people across ages. As regards this clonotype: Its antigen is not identified.

Study-wide results and caveats: It was found that TCR beta diversity correlated strongly with the percentage of naive T cells. The donors' CMV status was not determined, possibly confounding changes in expanded clonotypes. Reliance upon unsorted PBMCs precluded definitive naive versus antigen-experienced comparison.

The V and J ends lost 3 bases and 6 bases respectively, with 14 bases between them. There are 15 residues in the CDR3. Germline V lookup: CDR1 LGHDT, CDR2 YNNKEL (reference sequence). The use of a sample-barcoded 5' primer and a J-beta primer mix characterized a second PCR of roughly 7 to 11 cycles. All cDNA molecules were each tagged by a template-switch adaptor with 12 random nucleotides. A single record per CDR3 protein comes from TCRdb applying MiXCR to the 5' RACE reads. The sample includes about 1,600,000 distinct CDR3 sequences, roughly 45% seen only once; the top ten take 6.5% to 10%. The sample consisted of blood. This chain links TRBV3-1 with TRBJ2-2; D possibly uses TRBD1 or TRBD2 (5 bases each). The TCR sequence derives from a young woman in good health. CDR3 coding DNA: TGTGCCAGCAGCCATCAACAGATGGGGGCCGGGGAGCTGTTTTTT. It yields the protein CASSHQQMGAGELFF.